This T cell receptor (beta chain) was retrieved from a study of T cell repertoires in cytomegalovirus infection. For the study at large: The public TCR beta signatures pointed to both CMV infection and matching HLA type.

MiXCR, run by TCRdb on the reads, gives a single entry per CDR3 protein. The repertoire holds just under 300,000 distinct CDR3 sequences, with approximately 8.9% as singletons. This clonotype was counted at least ten times. Germline CDR1 is SGHTA and CDR2 is FQGNSA. The V and J ends lost 5 bases and 0 bases, in that order; junction bases with no gene match: 8. The CDR3 is 16 amino acids. The receptor was derived from a human donor in good health (CMV status not recorded). Some clones in this sample may be carry-over from other donors' samples. The sequencing sample was made of PBMCs. This sequence joins TRBV7-2 and TRBJ2-7; 9 bases map to TRBD2. The CDR3 is CASSPGSGGHSYEQYF. In DNA, the CDR3 is TGTGCCAGCAGCCCGGGGAGCGGGGGGCACTCCTACGAGCAGTACTTC.